This record concerns one T cell receptor beta chain sequence. What it recognizes is unknown. CDR3 length: 14 amino acids. V was trimmed by 4 bases and J by 3 bases, leaving 12 bases between them. The germline gives CDR1 LGHDT, CDR2 YNNKEL (reference sequence). TCRdb processed the RT-PCR reads anew with MiXCR; each CDR3 protein has one entry. The sample includes roughly 620,000 distinct CDR3 sequences, approximately 10% of them seen just once. The sample comes from a study of response to subunit inactivated influenza vaccine. The study, taken as a whole, reports: Researchers suggested that each seasonal influenza vaccination recruits few new T cells.

These records were also assigned to another study, of T cells expressing NK-cell markers. That report adds: The authors made TCR beta cDNA libraries by 5'RACE template switching. This switching added a universal primer site and UMIs. Sorted CD3+CD56-NKG2C+, CD3+CD56+NKG2C+ and CD3+CD56+NKG2C- T cells supplied the TCR beta repertoires. The CD3+CD56-NKG2C+ fraction of a handful of donors was likewise dominated by these clonotypes. Uncertainty persisted over the HCMV specificity of expanded NKG2C+ T cell clones.

V gene TRBV3-1 combines with J gene TRBJ1-2; unclear D gene. The clonotype was recovered from a man aged 45 to 65 who received an inactivated influenza vaccine. This specimen consisted of PBMCs from blood, obtained on the day of vaccination. Here the CDR3 reads CASSRYQVDYGYTF. The CDR3, as DNA: TGTGCCAGCAGCCGGTATCAGGTGGACTATGGCTACACCTTC.